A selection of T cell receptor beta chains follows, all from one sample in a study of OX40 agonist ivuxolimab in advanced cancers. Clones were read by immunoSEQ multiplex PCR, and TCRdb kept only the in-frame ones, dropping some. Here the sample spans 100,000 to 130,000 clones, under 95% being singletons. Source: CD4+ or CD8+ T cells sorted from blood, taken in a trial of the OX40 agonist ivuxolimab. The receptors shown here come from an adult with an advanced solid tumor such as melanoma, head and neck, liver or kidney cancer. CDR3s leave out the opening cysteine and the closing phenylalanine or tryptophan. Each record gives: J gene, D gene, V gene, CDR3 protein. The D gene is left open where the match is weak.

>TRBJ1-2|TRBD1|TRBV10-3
AISAPGQGKRGSYGYT
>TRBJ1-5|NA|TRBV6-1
ASSTTGPLQPQH
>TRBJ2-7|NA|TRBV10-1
ASSDREEPATYEQY
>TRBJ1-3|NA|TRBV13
ASSLNARGMGSGNTIY
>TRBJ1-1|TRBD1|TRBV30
AWSPQGLEAF
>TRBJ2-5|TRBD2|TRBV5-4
ASSSQRGAQETQY
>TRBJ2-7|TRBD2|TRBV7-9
ATSWEGRYEQY
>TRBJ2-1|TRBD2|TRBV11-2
ASSLGGPSGPFSYNEQF
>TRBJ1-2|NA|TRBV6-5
ASSYSRGGNYGYT
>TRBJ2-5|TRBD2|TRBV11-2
ASSLDRGDQETQY
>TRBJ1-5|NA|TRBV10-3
AISESTGGNQPQH
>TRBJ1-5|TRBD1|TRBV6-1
ASRGTGGFQPQH
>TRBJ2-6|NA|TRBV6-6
ASYGSGANVLT
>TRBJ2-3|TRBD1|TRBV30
AWRQGGTQY
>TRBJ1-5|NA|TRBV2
ASSVDGNQPQH
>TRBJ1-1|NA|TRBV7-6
ASSQTITGNTEAF
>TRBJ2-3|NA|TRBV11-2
ASSPEHATQY
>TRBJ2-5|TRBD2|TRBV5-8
ASSSTSGRLPRETQY
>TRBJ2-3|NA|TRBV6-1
ASSPTTDTQY
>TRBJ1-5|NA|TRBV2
ASSGGNQPQH
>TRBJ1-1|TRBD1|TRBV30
AGQGNTEAF
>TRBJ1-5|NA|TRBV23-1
ASSQPRRRISDQPQH
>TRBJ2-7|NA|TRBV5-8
ASSLVYEQY
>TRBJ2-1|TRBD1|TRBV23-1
ASSQRIPTGTTPYNEQF
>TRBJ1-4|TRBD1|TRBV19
ASSLQGAIAEKLF
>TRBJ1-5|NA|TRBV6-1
ASSEGQPQH
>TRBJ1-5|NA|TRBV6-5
ASSLRVGNQPQH
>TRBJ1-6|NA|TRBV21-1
ASSQRRWGQSPLH
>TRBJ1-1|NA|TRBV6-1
ASRNRREAF
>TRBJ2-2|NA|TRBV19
ASSIGTRGNTGELF
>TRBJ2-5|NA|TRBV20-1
SASAETQY
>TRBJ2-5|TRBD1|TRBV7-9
ASRDRGSVETQY
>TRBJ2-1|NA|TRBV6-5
ASSYRAVDYEQF
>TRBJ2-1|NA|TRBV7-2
ASSLARSSHEQF
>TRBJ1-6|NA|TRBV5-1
ASSLEGGSPLH
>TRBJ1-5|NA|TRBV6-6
ASSPWEGGQPQH
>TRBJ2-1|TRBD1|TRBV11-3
ASSFSFGQGNNEQF
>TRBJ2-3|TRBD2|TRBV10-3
AISLGRGGTDTQY
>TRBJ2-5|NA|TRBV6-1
ASSEWRKETQY
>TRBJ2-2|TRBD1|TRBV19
ASSSRTGGAGGELF
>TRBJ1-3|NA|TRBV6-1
ASSEVRGNTIY
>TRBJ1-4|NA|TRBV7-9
ASSLAGNEKLF
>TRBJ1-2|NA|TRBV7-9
ASSLVPNRLNYGYT
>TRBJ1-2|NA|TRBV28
ASSSPPGDYGYT
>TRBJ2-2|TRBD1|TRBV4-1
ASSQGGTGDRKAGELF
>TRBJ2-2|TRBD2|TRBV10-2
ASSGTSGSWPGELF
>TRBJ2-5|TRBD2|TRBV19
ASSLLAGGPQSETQY
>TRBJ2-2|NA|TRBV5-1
ASSSGQITGELF
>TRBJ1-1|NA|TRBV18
ASSPLGVNTEAF
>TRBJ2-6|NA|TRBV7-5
ARMPCCRQSRANVLT
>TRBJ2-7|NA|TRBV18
ASSPPLSYEQY
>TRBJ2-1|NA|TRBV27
ASSREGGTGGWHEQF
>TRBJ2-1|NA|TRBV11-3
ASSPGGVIYNEQF
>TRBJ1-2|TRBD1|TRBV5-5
ASSSSTGGHGYT
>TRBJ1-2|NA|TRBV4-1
ASSQGESYGYT
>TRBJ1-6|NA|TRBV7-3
ASSYRGSNSPLH
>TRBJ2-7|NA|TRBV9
ASSPGVDEQY
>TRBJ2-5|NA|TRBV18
ASSPRAQETQY
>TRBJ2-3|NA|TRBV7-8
ASSLGHPGTDTQY
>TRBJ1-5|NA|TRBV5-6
ASNYGAGDQPQH